These 23 T cell receptor beta chains came from one sample sequenced in a study of blood T cell repertoires in COVID-19. Method: immunoSEQ multiplex PCR; TCRdb's copy keeps in-frame clones and lacks some. The sample lists over 300,000 clones, around 89% occurring once. The sample consisted of peripheral blood. Receptor source: a man aged 18 to 29 who had recovered from COVID-19.

The chain recombines TRBV18 with TRBJ2-7; 9 bases are a match to TRBD1. CDR1 and CDR2 from the germline V gene are KGHSH and LQKENI. Trimming took 0 bases from V and 5 from J; bases not matched to a gene: 5. This CDR3 contains 15 residues. CDR3 in amino acids: CASSPPGTGSNEQYF. DNA for the CDR3: TGTGCCAGCTCACCACCCGGGACAGGGAGTAACGAGCAGTACTTC.

Only a few counts were recorded for this clone. The rearrangement joins TRBV5-1 to TRBJ2-2; 9 bases are a match to TRBD1. Germline loops: CDR1 SGHRS, CDR2 YFSETQ. The CDR3 extends over 15 amino acids. V was clipped by 5 bases and J by 6 bases; unmatched bases: 8. CDR3 loop: CASSFDRGKAGELFF. In DNA, the CDR3 is TGCGCCAGCAGTTTTGACAGGGGGAAGGCCGGGGAGCTGTTTTTT.

The rearrangement joins TRBV9 to TRBJ1-2; TRBD1 agrees at 7 bases. Germline assignment: CDR1 SGDLS and CDR2 YYNGEE. V was clipped by 3 bases and J by 2 bases; unmatched bases: 1. The CDR3 loop spans 13 amino acids. This chain's CDR3 is CASSGDSNYGYTF. The CDR3 DNA reads TGTGCCAGCAGCGGGGACAGCAACTATGGCTACACCTTC.

The chain uses TRBV10-3 and TRBJ2-1; a possible D gene is TRBD2 (6 bases). V lost 2 bases and J lost 8, with 13 bases in between. Germline V lookup: CDR1 ENHRY, CDR2 SYGVKD. CDR3 length: 14 residues. The CDR3 is CAISEREWADEQFF. DNA of the CDR3: TGTGCCATCAGTGAGCGGGAGTGGGCGGATGAGCAGTTCTTC.

The J gene is TRBJ2-7, the V gene TRBV11-2, with D maybe TRBD1 (5 bases). The ends were cut back, 3 bases at V and 9 bases at J, with 15 bases in the middle. The germline V gene has CDR1 SGHAT and CDR2 FQNNGV. CDR3 length: 13 residues. This chain's CDR3 is CASSLSQGNGQYF. The DNA of the CDR3 is TGTGCCAGCAGCTTGTCTCAGGGTAACGGGCAGTACTTC.

The chain recombines TRBV28 with TRBJ1-1, with D possibly being TRBD1 (5 bases). The CDR3 length is 14 residues. CDR1 and CDR2 from the germline V gene are MDHEN and SYDVKM. Trimming removed 5 bases from V and 1 base from J, with 11 bases in between. CDR3 residues: CASSGGVENTEAFF. The CDR3 coding sequence is TGTGCCAGCAGTGGGGGGGTAGAGAACACTGAAGCTTTCTTT.

The rearrangement links TRBV5-1 to TRBJ1-2, with a possible D match to TRBD1 (5 bases). This CDR3 is built from 14 residues. The germline V gene encodes CDR1 SGHRS and CDR2 YFSETQ. V lost 2 bases and J 6 bases, leaving 14 bases between the germline ends. This chain's CDR3 is CASSLTRGLDGYTF. The CDR3 coding sequence is TGCGCCAGCAGCTTAACGAGGGGACTAGATGGCTACACCTTC.

This sequence joins TRBV19 and TRBJ1-4, with 8 bases lining up with TRBD1. Trimming cost V 2 bases and J 8 bases; bases outside gene matches: 10. The CDR3 length is 16 residues. Per germline, CDR1 LNHDA and CDR2 SQIVND (reference sequence). This chain's CDR3 is CASSITRDRIGEKLFF. The CDR3 DNA reads as TGTGCCAGTAGTATAACCCGGGACAGGATAGGAGAAAAACTGTTTTTT.

The chain recombines TRBV11-2 with TRBJ1-1; possibly TRBD1 for D (6 bases). With 5 bases removed from V and 0 bases from J, the gap between germline ends came to 10 bases. This CDR3 has 14 residues. Germline CDR1 is SGHAT and CDR2 is FQNNGV. In DNA form, the CDR3 reads TGTGCCAGCAGCCACCAGGGGATGAACACTGAAGCTTTCTTT. Translated: CASSHQGMNTEAFF.

V gene TRBV11-2 combines with J gene TRBJ1-1, with 7 nucleotides matching TRBD1. With V trimmed by 4 bases and J by 2 bases, 7 bases remained unmatched. This CDR3 spans 15 amino acids. CDR1 is SGHAT, CDR2 FQNNGV, per germline. In DNA form, the CDR3 reads TGTGCCAGCAGCTCATCCGGGACAGTAAACACTGAAGCTTTCTTT. It yields the protein CASSSSGTVNTEAFF. The full variable domain, rest sourced from reference TRBV11-2 and TRBJ1-1, is EAGVAQSPRYKIIEKRQSVAFWCNPISGHATLYWYQQILGQGPKLLIQFQNNGVVDDSQLPKDRFSAERLKGVDSTLKIQPAKLEDSAVYLCASSSSGTVNTEAFFGQGTRLTVV.

The chain has TRBV29-1 and TRBJ2-3; 11 bases are a match to TRBD2. Germline lookup yields CDR1 SQVTM and CDR2 ANQGSEA. V trimming: 6 bases; J trimming: 6 bases; junction bases outside the gene matches: 11. This CDR3 comprises 15 residues. The CDR3, as DNA: TGCAGCGTGATAAAGACTAGCGGGAATTGGGATACGCAGTATTTT. This gives the protein CSVIKTSGNWDTQYF.

In its sample, this clone was seen once. V and J are TRBV7-6 and TRBJ2-2; D perhaps matches TRBD1 (6 bases). Germline values: CDR1 SGHVS, CDR2 FNYEAQ. This CDR3 is built from 15 residues. The V and J ends lost 0 bases and 5 bases respectively, with 10 bases between them. CDR3 protein: CASSLAAQGTGELFF. For the CDR3, the DNA is TGTGCCAGCAGCTTAGCCGCACAGGGAACCGGGGAGCTGTTTTTT.

The sample holds one count of this clone. J is TRBJ1-3 and V is TRBV18; D ambiguous. The CDR3 runs 15 residues. Germline CDR1 is KGHSH and CDR2 is LQKENI. Trimming stripped 9 bases from V and 0 bases from J, with 15 bases between. The CDR3: CASSLTSHSGNTIYF. DNA of the CDR3: TGTGCCAGTTCTTTGACATCTCACTCTGGAAACACCATATATTTT. Complete variable domain (other parts from reference TRBV18 and TRBJ1-3): NAGVMQNPRHLVRRRGQEARLRCSPMKGHSHVYWYRQLPEEGLKFMVYLQKENIIDESGMPKERFSAEFPKEGPSILRIQQVVRGDSAAYFCASSLTSHSGNTIYFGEGSWLTVV.

CDR3 DNA: TGTGCCAGCAGCCCGGGACAGGGGGCCGTTAGCAATCAGCCCCAGCATTTT. Its protein product is CASSPGQGAVSNQPQHF. The chain combines TRBV2 with TRBJ1-5; 12 bases align to TRBD1. The CDR3 runs to 17 residues. Germline CDR1 reads SNHLY; CDR2 reads FYNNEI. Trimming at V came to 6 bases and at J to 0 bases, leaving 6 bases not matched to a gene.

The V call is TRBV7-9, the J call TRBJ2-1; 7 bases agree with TRBD2. Germline V gene sequence: CDR1 SEHNR, CDR2 FQNEAQ (reference sequence). This CDR3 is 15 amino acids long. The V gene end was trimmed by 1 base and the J gene end by 6 bases; junction bases not matched to a gene: 6. The CDR3 reads CASSLGLAKGNEQFF. The DNA of the CDR3 is TGTGCCAGCAGCTTAGGACTAGCAAAGGGCAATGAGCAGTTCTTC.

The genes are TRBV7-7 and TRBJ2-5; 8 positions match TRBD2. J gave up 5 bases and V 0 bases, and 8 bases lay outside the gene matches. Per germline, CDR1 SSHAT and CDR2 FNYEAQ (reference sequence). The CDR3 is 16 amino acids. CDR3 sequence reads: CASSLAPAGVRETQYF. The CDR3 coding sequence is TGTGCCAGCAGCTTAGCACCAGCGGGAGTAAGGGAGACCCAGTACTTC.

The V call is TRBV7-9, the J call TRBJ1-3, with D possibly TRBD1 on 5 matching bases. The CDR3 spans 13 residues. Per the germline V gene, CDR1 is SEHNR and CDR2 is FQNEAQ (reference sequence). With 7 bases removed from V and 4 bases from J, the gap between germline ends came to 11 bases. In DNA, the CDR3 is TGTGCCAGCAACCAACAGGCGGGAAACACCATATATTTT. Translating it yields CASNQQAGNTIYF.

The V gene is TRBV6-4, the J gene TRBJ2-1; 11 bases line up with TRBD2. CDR1 and CDR2 from the germline V gene are MRHNA and SNTAGT. Germline trimming cut 6 bases from V and 8 bases from J; bases unmatched to any gene: 9. The CDR3 length is 15 residues. The CDR3 protein is CASSATSGSGDEQFF. The CDR3 coding sequence is TGTGCCAGCAGCGCCACTAGCGGGAGTGGTGATGAGCAGTTCTTC.

This rearrangement joins TRBV19 to TRBJ1-5; D not resolved. Germline values: CDR1 LNHDA, CDR2 SQIVND (reference sequence). This CDR3 contains 15 residues. Between the trimmed V and J ends, which lost 4 bases and 7 bases, there was a span of 17 bases. The CDR3, as DNA: TGTGCCAGTAGTACTAGGCAGCTACAATCCCAGCCCCAGCATTTT. This translates into CASSTRQLQSQPQHF.

The rearrangement uses TRBV11-2 and TRBJ2-7; 7 positions match TRBD1. Trimming took 5 bases from V and 3 from J; bases not matched to a gene: 4. The germline V gene encodes CDR1 SGHAT and CDR2 FQNNGV. This CDR3 is 13 amino acids long. The DNA for the CDR3 is TGTGCCAGCAGCGGCGGACAGGTCTACGAGCAGTACTTC. This gives the protein CASSGGQVYEQYF.

This clone was recorded a few times. The chain links TRBV12-3 or TRBV12-4 to TRBJ1-1, with a possible D match to TRBD1 (5 bases). Trimming left V 11 bases short and J 7 bases short, with 17 bases between. This CDR3 is built from 12 residues. CDR3 nucleotide sequence: TGTGCCCAACTCAGTAGGGGCAGTGAAGCTTTCTTT. This encodes CAQLSRGSEAFF.

This sequence joins TRBV2 and TRBJ1-3, with 9 bases lining up with TRBD1. Germline CDR1 SNHLY, CDR2 FYNNEI. The CDR3 totals 13 residues. V gave up 10 bases and J gave up 3 bases; unmatched junction bases: 4. Written as DNA, the CDR3 is TGTGCCAAACAGGGGGCTTATGGAAACACCATATATTTT. It translates to CAKQGAYGNTIYF.

This chain links TRBV7-8 with TRBJ1-5; 9 bases line up with TRBD1. With V trimmed by 6 bases and J by 7 bases, 13 bases remained unmatched. The germline V gene encodes CDR1 SGHVS and CDR2 FQNEAQ. This CDR3 is 16 amino acids long. CDR3: CASRSTGGTSRQPQHF. The CDR3 nucleotides read TGTGCCAGCAGATCAACAGGGGGCACCTCCAGGCAGCCCCAGCATTTT.